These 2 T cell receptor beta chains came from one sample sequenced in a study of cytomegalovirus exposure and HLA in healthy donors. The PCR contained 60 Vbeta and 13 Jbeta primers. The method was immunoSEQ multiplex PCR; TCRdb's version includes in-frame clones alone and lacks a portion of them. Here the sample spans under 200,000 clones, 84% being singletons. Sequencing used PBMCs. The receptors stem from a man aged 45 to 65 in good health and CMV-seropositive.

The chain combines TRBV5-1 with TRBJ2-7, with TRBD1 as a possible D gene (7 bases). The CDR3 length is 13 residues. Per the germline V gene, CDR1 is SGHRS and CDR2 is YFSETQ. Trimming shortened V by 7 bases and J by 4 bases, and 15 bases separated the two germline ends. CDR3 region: CASQMTGRYEQYF. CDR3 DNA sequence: TGCGCCAGCCAAATGACAGGGAGGTACGAGCAGTACTTC.

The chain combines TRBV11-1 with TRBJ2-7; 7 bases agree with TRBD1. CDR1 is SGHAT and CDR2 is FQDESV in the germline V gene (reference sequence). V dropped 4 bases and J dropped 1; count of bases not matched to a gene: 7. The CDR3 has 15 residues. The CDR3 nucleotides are TGTGCCAGCAGCTACAGCGAGGGGGCATCCTACGAGCAGTACTTC. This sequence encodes CASSYSEGASYEQYF.